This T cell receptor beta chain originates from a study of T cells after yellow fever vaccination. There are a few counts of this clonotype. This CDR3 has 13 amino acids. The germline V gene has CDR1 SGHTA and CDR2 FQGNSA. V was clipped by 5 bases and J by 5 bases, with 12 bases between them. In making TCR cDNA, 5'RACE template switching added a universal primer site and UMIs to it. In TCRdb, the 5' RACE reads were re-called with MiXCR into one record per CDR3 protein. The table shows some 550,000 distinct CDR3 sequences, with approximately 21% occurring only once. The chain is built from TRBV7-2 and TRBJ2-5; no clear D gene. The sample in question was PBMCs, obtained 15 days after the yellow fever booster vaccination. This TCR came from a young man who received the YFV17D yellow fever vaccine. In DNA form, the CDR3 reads TGTGCCAGCAGCGTCCGCACCGGGGAGACCCAGTACTTC. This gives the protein CASSVRTGETQYF. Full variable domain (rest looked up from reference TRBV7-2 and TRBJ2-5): GAGVSQSPSNKVTEKGKDVELRCDPISGHTALYWYRQSLGQGLEFLIYFQGNSAPDKSGLPSDRFSAERTGGSVSTLTIQRTQQEDSAVYLCASSVRTGETQYFGPGTRLLVL.